Below, 28 T cell receptor beta chains from the same sample are listed, as sequenced in a study of regulatory T cells in long-lasting Graves disease. Time point defined: persistent/refractory GD, antithyroid drugs over 5 years with positive TRAb. PBMC RNA was the source of the TCR library. The authors built TCR beta libraries using iRepertoire HTBI primers and Arm-PCR of CDR3 regions. TCRdb redid the calling of the multiplex PCR reads with MiXCR, one entry per CDR3 protein. This repertoire shows about 470,000 distinct CDR3 sequences, roughly 21% found once; its top ten account for over 6%. The sample was peripheral blood mononuclear cells (PBMCs), taken when the disease was refractory, from a patient treated with antithyroid drugs. These receptors came from a female donor with Graves disease.

Many counts were recorded for this clonotype. The chain employs TRBV12-3 or TRBV12-4 and TRBJ1-2, with D hard to call. This CDR3 comprises 14 residues. Trimming cost V 5 bases and J 2 bases, with 12 bases left between them. CDR3 nucleotide sequence: TGTGCCAGCAGTATGGTTCACCTCAACTATGGCTACACCTTC. Residues: CASSMVHLNYGYTF.

This rearrangement joins TRBV11-2 to TRBJ1-5, with 9 nucleotides matching TRBD1. V shed 5 bases and J 9 bases; nucleotides not matched to a gene: 8. CDR1 is SGHAT and CDR2 is FQNNGV in the germline V gene. The CDR3 runs to 14 residues. DNA of the CDR3: TGTGCCAGCAGCCTAACAGGGGGCATTGGGCCCCAGCATTTT. It specifies CASSLTGGIGPQHF.

The rearrangement links TRBV5-1 to TRBJ1-2; TRBD1 matches at 10 bases. Trimming cost V 0 bases and J 8 bases; bases outside gene matches: 7. The germline gives CDR1 SGHRS, CDR2 YFSETQ. This CDR3 spans 15 amino acids. CDR3 nucleotides: TGCGCCAGCAGCTTGGTGACAGGGGGCGCGGGCGGCTACACCTTC. This encodes CASSLVTGGAGGYTF.

This chain uses TRBV7-2 with TRBJ2-7, with TRBD1 identical over 9 bases. The CDR3 totals 14 residues. Trimming removed 4 bases from V and 3 bases from J; junction bases left unmatched: 4. The germline CDR1 and CDR2 sequences are SGHTA and FQGNSA. Here the CDR3 reads CASSYRDRVYEQYF. In nucleotides, the CDR3 is TGTGCCAGCAGCTACCGGGACAGGGTCTACGAGCAGTACTTC. Variable domain in full (rest from reference TRBV7-2 and TRBJ2-7): GAGVSQSPSNKVTEKGKDVELRCDPISGHTALYWYRQSLGQGLEFLIYFQGNSAPDKSGLPSDRFSAERTGGSVSTLTIQRTQQEDSAVYLCASSYRDRVYEQYFGPGTRLTVT.

In its sample, this clonotype was seen many times. The chain links TRBV27 to TRBJ1-1; no clear D gene. Germline lookup yields CDR1 MNHEY and CDR2 SMNVEV (reference sequence). CDR3 length equals 14 residues. Deletions cut 4 bases from V and 1 base from J, with 10 bases between. CDR3 bases: TGTGCCAGCAGTTCTGTTGCGGGGAACACTGAAGCTTTCTTT. Protein product: CASSSVAGNTEAFF.

This chain links TRBV28 with TRBJ2-1, with TRBD2 matching over 7 bases. Germline V gene lookup returns CDR1 MDHEN and CDR2 SYDVKM. V dropped 11 bases and J dropped 7; count of bases not matched to a gene: 17. The CDR3 is 15 amino acids. This CDR3 is CAGADPGRGSNEQFF. In DNA, the CDR3 is TGTGCCGGCGCAGACCCGGGGCGGGGGTCTAATGAGCAGTTCTTC.

In its sample, this clonotype was seen many times. The CDR3 loop reads CASSFPPGLSSGYTF. DNA of the CDR3: TGTGCCAGCAGTTTTCCCCCGGGCCTAAGCTCGGGCTACACCTTC. The chain employs TRBV12-3 or TRBV12-4 and TRBJ1-2; D unresolved. The CDR3 covers 15 residues. Trimming removed 3 bases at V and 8 bases at J, with 19 bases between.

This chain connects TRBV5-5 to TRBJ2-7; D gene uncertain. The germline CDR1 and CDR2 sequences are SGHKS and YYEKEE (reference sequence). Trimming removed 3 bases at V and 3 bases at J, with 4 bases between. The length of the CDR3 is 11 residues. CDR3 in DNA: TGTGCCAGCAGCTACTTCTACGAGCAGTACTTC. Translation: CASSYFYEQYF.

V usage is TRBV5-6 and J usage is TRBJ1-1, with a weak D call TRBD1 (5 bases). The CDR3 runs to 11 residues. CDR1 and CDR2 from the germline V gene are SGHDT and YYEEEE. Trimming shortened V by 0 bases and J by 10 bases, and 7 bases separated the two germline ends. The DNA of the CDR3 is TGTGCCAGCAGCTTGGGAAGGGGAGCTTTCTTT. The encoded protein is CASSLGRGAFF.

This clonotype was counted between two and nine times. The chain uses TRBV28 and TRBJ2-1; 9 bases match TRBD2. From germline, CDR1 is MDHEN and CDR2 SYDVKM. The CDR3 totals 14 residues. The CDR3 is CDLGAGGPYNEQFF. In DNA, the CDR3 is TGTGACTTGGGGGCGGGAGGGCCTTACAATGAGCAGTTCTTC. The entire variable domain, with the rest obtained from reference TRBV28 and TRBJ2-1, is as follows: DVKVTQSSRYLVKRTGEKVFLECVQDMDHENMFWYRQDPGLGLRLIYFSYDVKMKEKGDIPEGYSVSREKKERFSLILESASTNQTSMYLCDLGAGGPYNEQFFGPGTRLTVL.

This sequence joins TRBV4-2 and TRBJ1-2; no definite D call. Between the trimmed V and J ends, which lost 1 base and 5 bases, there was a span of 14 bases. Germline V gives CDR1 LGHNA, CDR2 YNFKEQ. The CDR3 covers 15 residues. CDR3 nucleotide sequence: TGTGCCAGCAGCCAAGCCAGGTCAGGCACTTATGGCTACACCTTC. This gives the protein CASSQARSGTYGYTF.

About this clonotype itself: The junction differs from germline at one of its ends, possibly a read error. The chain employs TRBV28 and TRBJ1-4, with 11 bases lining up with TRBD1. The CDR3 contains 15 residues. Germline CDR1 reads MDHEN; CDR2 reads SYDVKM. The DNA for the CDR3 is TGTGCCGGCAGTTCCAGTGGGACAGGGGGGGAAAAACTGTTTTTT. Amino acid sequence: CAGSSSGTGGEKLFF.

The rearrangement joins TRBV10-3 to TRBJ2-5; the match to TRBD1 covers 8 bases. This CDR3 spans 16 amino acids. The germline V gene has CDR1 ENHRY and CDR2 SYGVKD. V lost 5 bases, J lost 3 bases, and 11 bases stayed unmatched. CDR3 region: CAISKTTGQGKETQYF. CDR3 bases: TGTGCCATCAGTAAGACAACCGGACAGGGTAAAGAGACCCAGTACTTC.

This clonotype was counted a few times. The chain uses TRBV4-1 and TRBJ2-1, with 10 bases identical to TRBD2. Germline values: CDR1 MGHRA, CDR2 YSYEKL. There are 17 residues in the CDR3. J gave up 2 bases and V 4 bases, and 8 bases lay outside the gene matches. CDR3 sequence reads: CASSPTPLAGAYNEQFF. The CDR3 region has the DNA TGCGCCAGCAGCCCCACCCCCCTAGCGGGAGCCTACAATGAGCAGTTCTTC.

The CDR3 sequence: CAISDYTEAFF. The DNA of the CDR3 is TGTGCCATCAGTGATTACACTGAAGCTTTCTTT. This chain uses TRBV10-3 with TRBJ1-1, with unresolved D. This CDR3 is built from 11 residues. Germline V lookup: CDR1 ENHRY, CDR2 SYGVKD. Trimming took 3 bases from V and 3 from J, leaving 2 bases between them.

V is TRBV12-3 or TRBV12-4 and J is TRBJ2-1, with a tentative D call TRBD2 (5 bases). This CDR3 spans 15 amino acids. V shed 3 bases and J shed 9 bases, with 18 bases lying between them. CDR3 region: CASSLREPSYAEQFF. For the CDR3, the DNA is TGTGCCAGCAGTTTGAGGGAGCCCTCTTATGCTGAGCAGTTCTTC.

Many counts were recorded for this clonotype. The rearrangement links TRBV20-1 to TRBJ1-2, with D possibly being TRBD1 (6 bases). The CDR3 is 14 residues long. Trimming removed 4 bases at V and 0 bases at J, with 12 bases between. Per the germline V gene, CDR1 is DFQATT and CDR2 is SNEGSKA (reference sequence). The CDR3 coding sequence is TGCAGTGCTAAGAACAGGGATTCTAACTATGGCTACACCTTC. This translates into CSAKNRDSNYGYTF.

On this clonotype: This could be a read error, since a much larger clone is one nucleotide away. The V gene is TRBV6-2 or TRBV6-3, the J gene TRBJ1-6; D not resolved. The CDR3 is 15 amino acids. Germline CDR1 and CDR2: MNHEY and SVGEGT. Deletions cut 5 bases from V and 7 bases from J, with 15 bases between. The CDR3 nucleotides are TGTGCCAGCAGTCGTCCGGCCGAAGCGAATTCACCCCTCCACTTT. Protein sequence: CASSRPAEANSPLHF.

This clonotype was counted at least ten times. The chain's CDR3 is CASSRDTRNTEAFF. CDR3 nucleotide sequence: TGTGCCAGCAGCCGGGACACCAGGAACACTGAAGCTTTCTTT. V and J are TRBV7-8 and TRBJ1-1, with D perhaps TRBD1 (6 bases). This CDR3 has 14 amino acids. Germline loops: CDR1 SGHVS, CDR2 FQNEAQ. Trimming pared 5 bases from V and 1 base from J, leaving 11 bases between.

This clonotype was observed many times. This CDR3 is CSARYFRDRDLSINQPQHF. For the CDR3, the DNA is TGCAGTGCTAGATATTTCCGGGACAGGGACCTTAGTATCAATCAGCCCCAGCATTTT. V gene TRBV20-1 combines with J gene TRBJ1-5, with 9 bases that match TRBD1. Unmatched junction bases numbered 17, after V lost 2 bases and J lost 3 bases. The CDR3 length is 19 residues. Per the germline V gene, CDR1 is DFQATT and CDR2 is SNEGSKA (reference sequence).

This clonotype was found a few times. The V gene is TRBV19, the J gene TRBJ2-5, with 8 bases lining up with TRBD1. CDR1 and CDR2 from the germline V gene are LNHDA and SQIVND (reference sequence). Trimming cost V 5 bases and J 5 bases; bases outside gene matches: 7. This CDR3 has 14 residues. Here the CDR3 DNA reads TGTGCCAGTAGTTGGACAGGGTCGTTGGAGACCCAGTACTTC. This codes for CASSWTGSLETQYF.

This clonotype turned up a few times. The chain uses TRBV19 and TRBJ1-2; D possibly corresponds to TRBD1 (5 bases). Germline lookup yields CDR1 LNHDA and CDR2 SQIVND (reference sequence). CDR3 length equals 12 residues. V was trimmed by 6 bases and J by 7 bases, leaving 12 bases between them. CDR3 bases: TGTGCCAGTAGAACAGGATTCTCTGGCTACACCTTC. Its translation: CASRTGFSGYTF.

This clonotype was seen many times. The rearrangement uses TRBV3-1 and TRBJ2-7; 9 bases fit TRBD2. CDR3 length: 14 amino acids. Germline values: CDR1 LGHDT, CDR2 YNNKEL (reference sequence). V dropped 1 base and J dropped 6; count of bases not matched to a gene: 4. CDR3 DNA sequence: TGTGCCAGCAGCCAAGTAGCGGGAGTCGGCGAGCAGTACTTC. This gives the protein CASSQVAGVGEQYF.

CDR3 coding DNA: TGTGCCAGCAGCCCAGAAGCGACAGGATTTAATTCACCCCTCCACTTT. This translates into CASSPEATGFNSPLHF. The chain has TRBV7-2 and TRBJ1-6, with TRBD1 as a possible D gene (6 bases). The CDR3 has 16 residues. Germline V gene lookup returns CDR1 SGHTA and CDR2 FQGNSA. V lost 5 bases, J lost 6 bases, and 17 bases lay in between.

Of note for this clonotype: A much larger clonotype is one base distant, so this may be a read error. This chain connects TRBV9 to TRBJ1-2; possibly TRBD1 for D (6 bases). CDR3 length: 12 amino acids. The germline CDR1 and CDR2 sequences are SGDLS and YYNGEE. V gave up 4 bases and J gave up 12 bases, with 16 bases separating them. DNA for the CDR3: TGTGCCAGCAGCCCCAACGCTGGGGGCCACACCTTC. It specifies CASSPNAGGHTF.

This clonotype was picked up many times. The rearrangement joins TRBV28 to TRBJ2-7; TRBD1 matches at 8 bases. V lost 5 bases and J lost 1; bases outside the gene matches: 10. This CDR3 is 16 amino acids long. Germline CDR1 reads MDHEN; CDR2 reads SYDVKM. The CDR3 region is CASSAPGTGRSYEQYF. The CDR3 DNA reads TGTGCCAGCAGTGCCCCCGGGACAGGTCGTTCCTACGAGCAGTACTTC.

This clonotype was recorded at least ten times. The chain is built from TRBV2 and TRBJ1-2; TRBD1 aligns across 8 bases. The CDR3 length is 13 residues. Germline V CDR1 and CDR2: SNHLY, FYNNEI. V lost 6 bases and J lost 3; bases outside the gene matches: 3. In nucleotides, the CDR3 is TGTGCCAGCAGCAGGGGGCTTGACTATGGCTACACCTTC. Translating gives CASSRGLDYGYTF.

This clonotype was seen many times. This chain links TRBV2 with TRBJ2-2, with 9 nucleotides matching TRBD1. CDR1 and CDR2 (germline): SNHLY, FYNNEI. The CDR3 runs to 13 residues. After removal of 8 bases from V and 7 bases from J, the junction contained 5 bases not matched to a gene. The CDR3 loop is CASGGQGHGELFF. The CDR3 DNA follows: TGTGCCAGCGGGGGACAGGGTCACGGGGAGCTGTTTTTT.